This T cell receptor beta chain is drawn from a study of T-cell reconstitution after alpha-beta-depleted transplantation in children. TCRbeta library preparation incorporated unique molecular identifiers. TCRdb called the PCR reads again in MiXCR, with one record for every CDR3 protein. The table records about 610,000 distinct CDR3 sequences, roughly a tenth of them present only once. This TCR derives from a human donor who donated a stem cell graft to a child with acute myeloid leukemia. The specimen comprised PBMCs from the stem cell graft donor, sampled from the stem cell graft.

CDR3 nucleotides: TGCAGTGCTAAAAGCCATGCAGGGAACACTGAAGCTTTCTTT. It specifies CSAKSHAGNTEAFF. This rearrangement joins TRBV20-1 to TRBJ1-1, with D uncertain. The CDR3 has 14 amino acids. V dropped 4 bases and J dropped 1 base, with 13 bases sitting between them. From germline, CDR1 is DFQATT and CDR2 SNEGSKA (reference sequence).